The 21 T cell receptor beta chains listed next were all sequenced from one sample in a study. Tregs were sorted as CD4+CD25+CD127-/low cells. One entry per CDR3 protein results from TCRdb running MiXCR on the 5' RACE reads. The sample lists more than 55,000 distinct CDR3 sequences, roughly 25% occurring once. Sequences were obtained from tumor-infiltrating Tregs sorted from the breast tumor. These receptors were taken from a female donor with breast cancer.

The CDR3 DNA follows: TGTGCCAGCAGCTTAGAGGTGGACACCGGGGAGCTGTTTTTT. It yields the protein CASSLEVDTGELFF. V usage is TRBV7-9 and J usage is TRBJ2-2; the D is unclear. Trimming removed 1 base at V and 3 bases at J, with 6 bases between. The CDR3 is made up of 14 amino acids. Germline values: CDR1 SEHNR, CDR2 FQNEAQ (reference sequence).

A word on this clonotype: Just one base apart from a much larger clone, this may be a read error. This chain links TRBV7-2 with TRBJ1-3, with a tentative D call TRBD1 (5 bases). Germline V gives CDR1 SGHTA, CDR2 FQGNSA. The CDR3 runs to 13 residues. V lost 7 bases to trimming and J lost 4 bases, with 11 bases between them. The DNA of the CDR3 is TGTGCCAGCACCCGGGGGTACGGAAACACCATATATTTT. The encoded protein is CASTRGYGNTIYF.

This clonotype has a handful of counts. This chain joins TRBV12-3 or TRBV12-4 and TRBJ2-1, with TRBD2 matching over 11 bases. Trimming removed 3 bases from V and 4 bases from J; junction bases left unmatched: 2. The CDR3 sequence is 15 residues long. CDR3 in amino acids: CASSFWTSGYNEQFF. CDR3 nucleotides: TGTGCCAGCAGTTTTTGGACTAGCGGGTACAATGAGCAGTTCTTC.

Ten or more counts support this clonotype. The J gene is TRBJ2-5, the V gene TRBV7-2; TRBD1 or TRBD2 may be the D gene (5 bases each). V lost 1 base, J lost 4 bases, and 13 bases lay in between. Germline V lookup: CDR1 SGHTA, CDR2 FQGNSA. The CDR3 loop spans 15 amino acids. The CDR3 here is CASSLVAGTTETQYF. The CDR3 bases are TGTGCCAGCAGCTTAGTAGCCGGGACGACAGAGACCCAGTACTTC.

This clonotype qualifies as medium-sized. The chain combines TRBV5-1 with TRBJ2-7, with 7 bases aligning to TRBD1. This CDR3 has 15 amino acids. V trimming: 3 bases; J trimming: 1 base; junction bases outside the gene matches: 7. From germline, CDR1 is SGHRS and CDR2 YFSETQ. CDR3 coding DNA: TGCGCCAGCAGCTCGACAGGGTTGAGGTCCTACGAGCAGTACTTC. This translates into CASSSTGLRSYEQYF.

This clonotype was counted between two and nine times. The chain is built from TRBV2 and TRBJ1-5, with 7 bases lining up with TRBD1. V trimming: 9 bases; J trimming: 3 bases; junction bases outside the gene matches: 8. Germline CDR1 SNHLY, CDR2 FYNNEI. This CDR3 has 14 residues. The CDR3 bases are TGTGCCAGTGATCCGGACAGGAACAATCAGCCCCAGCATTTT. This sequence encodes CASDPDRNNQPQHF.

In its sample, this clonotype was seen many times. V usage is TRBV4-3 and J usage is TRBJ1-6; the D gene is possibly TRBD1 (5 bases). Germline V CDR1 and CDR2: LGHNA, YSLEER. The CDR3 totals 14 residues. The V and J ends lost 0 bases and 6 bases respectively, with 6 bases between them. DNA for the CDR3: TGCGCCAGCAGCCAAGACGACAGTAATTCACCCCTCCACTTT. Encoded protein: CASSQDDSNSPLHF.

This clonotype was found a few times. The chain couples TRBV5-1 to TRBJ2-7; no clear D gene. Trimming removed 0 bases at V and 2 bases at J, with 6 bases between. There are 13 residues in the CDR3. CDR1 is SGHRS, CDR2 YFSETQ, per germline. The CDR3: CASSLAAAYEQYF. The CDR3 region has the DNA TGCGCCAGCAGCTTGGCGGCAGCCTACGAGCAGTACTTC.

In the case of this clonotype: As the CDR3 is not closed by the conserved phenylalanine or tryptophan, this likely results from a read error. The V call is TRBV20-1, the J call TRBJ2-1; 9 bases line up with TRBD2. The length of the CDR3 is 13 residues. The V gene end was trimmed by 6 bases and the J gene end by 4 bases; junction bases not matched to a gene: 4. Per the germline V gene, CDR1 is DFQATT and CDR2 is SNEGSKA (reference sequence). CDR3 sequence (DNA): TGCAGTGCCCTACTAGCGGGTTACAATGAGCAGTTCCTC. Translated, it gives CSALLAGYNEQFL.

The chain has TRBV7-2 and TRBJ2-2, with 10 bases identical to TRBD1. From germline, CDR1 is SGHTA and CDR2 FQGNSA. The CDR3 has 17 amino acids. J lost 5 bases, V lost 0 bases, and 6 bases had no gene match. The CDR3 spells CASSLAGTGVMTGELFF. In DNA form, the CDR3 reads TGTGCCAGCAGCTTAGCGGGGACAGGGGTGATGACCGGGGAGCTGTTTTTT. Looking up the rest from reference TRBV7-2 and TRBJ2-2 gives the full variable domain: GAGVSQSPSNKVTEKGKDVELRCDPISGHTALYWYRQSLGQGLEFLIYFQGNSAPDKSGLPSDRFSAERTGGSVSTLTIQRTQQEDSAVYLCASSLAGTGVMTGELFFGEGSRLTVL.

The rearrangement links TRBV28 to TRBJ1-2; a possible D gene is TRBD1 (6 bases). In germline, CDR1 is MDHEN, CDR2 SYDVKM. There are 15 residues in the CDR3. Trimming took 5 bases from V and 0 from J, leaving 13 bases between them. CDR3 amino acids: CASSDRRGTNYGYTF. The CDR3 DNA reads TGTGCCAGCAGTGACAGGAGGGGGACTAACTATGGCTACACCTTC.

This clonotype is medium-sized (0.01 to 0.1%). The chain has TRBV5-1 and TRBJ2-7, with D possibly being TRBD1 (5 bases). This CDR3 is built from 13 residues. CDR1 and CDR2 from the germline V gene are SGHRS and YFSETQ. With 0 bases removed from V and 3 bases from J, the gap between germline ends came to 7 bases. CDR3 in DNA: TGCGCCAGCAGCTTGGGACAGCGCTACGAGCAGTACTTC. Translating gives CASSLGQRYEQYF.

The chain uses TRBV15 and TRBJ1-4; D not resolved. Trimming stripped 5 bases from V and 8 bases from J, with 12 bases between. The length of the CDR3 is 13 residues. From germline, CDR1 is LNHNV and CDR2 YYDKDF (reference sequence). CDR3 sequence: CATSPPNSEKLFF. The CDR3 DNA reads TGTGCCACCAGCCCACCGAATTCAGAAAAACTGTTTTTT.

The sample holds many counts of this clonotype. The V and J genes are TRBV7-2 and TRBJ2-3, with D perhaps matching TRBD2 (5 bases). The CDR3 runs to 14 residues. CDR1 is SGHTA and CDR2 is FQGNSA in the germline V gene. V lost 3 bases and J lost 2, with 9 bases in between. CDR3 in amino acids: CASSFWGVTDTQYF. The CDR3 region has the DNA TGTGCCAGCAGCTTTTGGGGAGTCACAGATACGCAGTATTTT.

This clonotype came up many times. The chain couples TRBV20-1 to TRBJ1-1, with a tentative D call TRBD1 (6 bases). Trimming shortened V by 7 bases and J by 3 bases, and 15 bases separated the two germline ends. The CDR3 is made up of 13 amino acids. Per germline, CDR1 DFQATT and CDR2 SNEGSKA (reference sequence). CDR3 amino acids: CSVVEGGDTEAFF. The CDR3 nucleotides are TGCAGTGTAGTTGAAGGGGGGGACACTGAAGCTTTCTTT.

This clonotype showed up many times. The chain recombines TRBV7-2 with TRBJ1-1; tentatively, D is TRBD1 (6 bases). CDR3 length: 14 amino acids. From germline, CDR1 is SGHTA and CDR2 FQGNSA. With 0 bases removed from V and 10 bases from J, the gap between germline ends came to 15 bases. CDR3 in amino acids: CASSLALVWGRAFF. The DNA of the CDR3 is TGTGCCAGCAGCTTAGCTCTAGTGTGGGGGCGAGCTTTCTTT. The full variable domain, its missing parts supplied by reference TRBV7-2 and TRBJ1-1, is GAGVSQSPSNKVTEKGKDVELRCDPISGHTALYWYRQSLGQGLEFLIYFQGNSAPDKSGLPSDRFSAERTGGSVSTLTIQRTQQEDSAVYLCASSLALVWGRAFFGQGTRLTVV.

The chain couples TRBV7-9 to TRBJ2-5, with 8 bases aligning to TRBD1. The length of the CDR3 is 15 residues. V was clipped by 5 bases and J by 1 base; unmatched bases: 6. The V gene's germline CDR1 is SEHNR and CDR2 FQNEAQ (reference sequence). CDR3 loop: CASSPNQGAQETQYF. The CDR3 region has the DNA TGTGCCAGCAGCCCGAATCAGGGGGCCCAAGAGACCCAGTACTTC.

As to this clonotype: Being one base from a much bigger clone, this may be a read error. This chain uses TRBV7-2 with TRBJ2-3; D might be TRBD2 (5 bases). The germline V gene encodes CDR1 SGHTA and CDR2 FQGNSA. The CDR3 runs 13 residues. The CDR3 spells CASSLVRGDTQCF. The CDR3 DNA reads TGTGCCAGCAGCTTAGTCCGGGGAGATACGCAGTGTTTT.

Written as DNA, the CDR3 is TGTGCCAGCAGCGAGGGACAGGGGGCGAACTATGGCTACACCTTC. It yields the protein CASSEGQGANYGYTF. The chain uses TRBV7-8 and TRBJ1-2; 12 bases are shared with TRBD1. This CDR3 region has 15 residues. Germline lookup yields CDR1 SGHVS and CDR2 FQNEAQ. The ends lost 5 bases at V and 2 bases at J; junction bases unmatched: 3.

Details on this clonotype: Sequence at one end of the junction differs from germline and may be a read error. This chain uses TRBV7-2 with TRBJ1-2, with D possibly being TRBD1 (5 bases). The CDR3 spans 14 residues. The V gene's germline CDR1 is SGHTA and CDR2 FQGNSA. This CDR3 is CDSSLARTMYGYTF. In DNA, the CDR3 is TGTGACAGCAGCTTAGCGCGGACAATGTATGGCTACACCTTC. The whole variable domain, remainder taken from reference TRBV7-2 and TRBJ1-2, is GAGVSQSPSNKVTEKGKDVELRCDPISGHTALYWYRQSLGQGLEFLIYFQGNSAPDKSGLPSDRFSAERTGGSVSTLTIQRTQQEDSAVYLCDSSLARTMYGYTFGSGTRLTVV.

This clonotype is judged medium-sized. The chain joins TRBV5-1 to TRBJ1-5; D possibly corresponds to TRBD1 (5 bases). This CDR3 is 14 amino acids long. In germline, CDR1 is SGHRS, CDR2 YFSETQ. Trimming took 2 bases from V and 0 from J, leaving 6 bases between them. CDR3 DNA sequence: TGCGCCAGCAGCTTAGGGGTTAGCAATCAGCCCCAGCATTTT. This gives the protein CASSLGVSNQPQHF.